Only one count was recorded for the clone carrying this T cell receptor (beta chain). The data were taken from a study of T cell responses to AZD1222 COVID-19 vaccine. Germline loops: CDR1 MNHEY, CDR2 SVGAGI. V dropped 2 bases and J dropped 1 base, with 14 bases sitting between them. The CDR3 is 16 residues long. Clones were read by immunoSEQ multiplex PCR, and TCRdb kept only the in-frame ones, dropping some. Among tens of thousands of clones listed, 90% were seen once. V and J are TRBV6-5 and TRBJ1-2; D unclear. The sequence was collected from an adult in good health. Specimen: peripheral blood, collected on day 0 of AZD1222 vaccination. The CDR3 here is CASSYLFESFNYGYTF. CDR3 DNA sequence: TGTGCCAGCAGTTACCTTTTCGAGAGTTTTAACTATGGCTACACCTTC.